This TCR beta chain emerged from a study of shared clonotypes between healthy human individuals. Clones were read by immunoSEQ multiplex PCR, and TCRdb kept only the in-frame ones, dropping some. The sample includes about 600,000 clones, around 97% of them seen just once. V was pared by 4 bases and J by 2 bases, with 15 bases between. This CDR3 region has 15 residues. Germline V gene sequence: CDR1 ENHRY, CDR2 SYGVKD. The clonotype comes from a woman in her 30s in good health. The V and J genes are TRBV10-3 and TRBJ2-7; tentatively, D is TRBD1 or TRBD2 (5 bases each). Sequencing was done on a sample of naive CD4+ T cells sorted from blood. The subset denotes: CD45RA+ positively selected. CDR3 DNA sequence: TGTGCCATCAGTGGAAGCCGGGACGGAACCTACGAGCAGTACTTC. Its protein product is CAISGSRDGTYEQYF.